This T cell receptor beta chain was captured in a study of shared clonotypes between healthy human individuals. Study at large: Donor composition was a couple of women and a few men, aged 18 to 49. CD4 naive and CD4 memory each took three plates per donor, while CD8 naive took two and CD8 memory one. Whole-study results and caveats: Blood was the sole source, and tissue repertoires probably differ.

CD8 cells regarded as naive lacked CD45RO, were positively chosen for CCR7, and omitted terminally differentiated effector memory CD45RA+ cells. Concerning this clone: Its antigen is not identified.

As processed by the authors: With immunoSEQ giving junction-only sequences and no quality scores, filtering differed. Only in-frame clones appear in the TCRdb table, and some are missing; sequencing was by immunoSEQ multiplex PCR. The DNA gave D and trimming, while V, J and clone size come from that table. The sample holds roughly 890,000 clones, about 92% seen once. The V gene's germline CDR1 is SNHLY and CDR2 FYNNEI. The CDR3 extends over 10 amino acids. The V end was cut by 8 bases, the J end by 9 bases, with 8 bases between. This receptor was identified in a young man in good health. Sequenced material: naive CD8+ T cells sorted from blood. The chain uses TRBV2 and TRBJ2-1; D is ambiguous. DNA for the CDR3: TGTGCCAGCCGAGGTGTTGAGCAGTTCTTC. Its translation is CASRGVEQFF. Full variable domain (outside the CDR3, taken from reference TRBV2 and TRBJ2-1): EPEVTQTPSHQVTQMGQEVILRCVPISNHLYFYWYRQILGQKVEFLVSFYNNEISEKSEIFDDQFSVERPDGSNFTLKIRSTKLEDSAMYFCASRGVEQFFGPGTRLTVL.